The present T cell receptor (beta chain) was sequenced within a study of blood T cell repertoires in COVID-19. J gave up 3 bases and V 5 bases, and 5 bases lay outside the gene matches. The germline V gene has CDR1 LNHDA and CDR2 SQIVND (reference sequence). The CDR3 spans 14 residues. Profiling relied on immunoSEQ multiplex PCR, and the TCRdb table lists in-frame clones only, not all of them. The sample has approximately 220,000 clones; roughly 91% are singletons. The rearrangement joins TRBV19 to TRBJ2-7; 9 bases line up with TRBD1. The TCR comes from a woman in her 30s with acute COVID-19. Sequences were obtained from PBMCs or T cells enriched from blood (not recorded which). CDR3 loop: CASSAGTGFYEQYF. CDR3 nucleotides: TGTGCCAGTAGTGCCGGGACAGGGTTCTACGAGCAGTACTTC.